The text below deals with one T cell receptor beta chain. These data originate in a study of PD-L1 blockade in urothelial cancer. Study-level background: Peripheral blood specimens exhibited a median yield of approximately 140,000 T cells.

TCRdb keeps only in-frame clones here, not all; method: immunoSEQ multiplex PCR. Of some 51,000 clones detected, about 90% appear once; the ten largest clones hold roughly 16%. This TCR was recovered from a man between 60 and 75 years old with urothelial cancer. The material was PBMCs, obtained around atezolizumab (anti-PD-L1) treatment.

The DNA for the CDR3 is TGTGCCAGCAGCTTGGGGGACAGGCTGAACACTGAAGCTTTCTTT. Protein product: CASSLGDRLNTEAFF. The V gene is TRBV5-6, the J gene TRBJ1-1, with 8 nucleotides matching TRBD1. The germline gives CDR1 SGHDT, CDR2 YYEEEE. The trim removed 0 bases at V and 0 bases at J, leaving 1 base unmatched. There are 15 residues in the CDR3.